The 4 T cell receptor beta chains below were found in one sample sequenced in a study of cytomegalovirus exposure and HLA in healthy donors. Use of 60 Vbeta and 13 Jbeta primers characterized the PCR. This table comes from immunoSEQ multiplex PCR, and its TCRdb copy is limited to in-frame clones, with some not included. The table lists under 200,000 clones, around 85% of them singletons. Sequenced sample: PBMCs. These receptors were collected from a man in his fifties or sixties in good health and CMV-seronegative.

The chain couples TRBV4-1 to TRBJ2-5; 9 bases align to TRBD2. The CDR3 has 18 amino acids. From germline, CDR1 is MGHRA and CDR2 YSYEKL. V trimming: 5 bases; J trimming: 0 bases; junction bases outside the gene matches: 13. This CDR3 reads CASSARKGASGDQETQYF. CDR3 coding DNA: TGCGCCAGCAGCGCAAGAAAAGGGGCTAGCGGGGACCAAGAGACCCAGTACTTC.

This clone was seen just once. This chain connects TRBV7-2 to TRBJ1-1, with D uncertain. Trimming left V 3 bases short and J 1 base short, with 12 bases between. This CDR3 spans 15 amino acids. The germline V gene has CDR1 SGHTA and CDR2 FQGNSA. The CDR3: CASSFSYGKNTEAFF. As DNA, the CDR3 is TGTGCCAGCAGCTTTTCCTACGGGAAGAACACTGAAGCTTTCTTT.

This clone was picked up a small number of times. The chain recombines TRBV7-2 with TRBJ2-3; 10 nucleotides match TRBD2. This CDR3 is built from 15 residues. V lost 1 base to trimming and J lost 8 bases; unmatched junction nucleotides: 6. The germline V gene has CDR1 SGHTA and CDR2 FQGNSA. CDR3 sequence reads: CASSLESKRGGTQYF. In DNA, the CDR3 is TGTGCCAGCAGCTTAGAATCTAAGCGGGGGGGTACGCAGTATTTT.

This rearrangement joins TRBV7-9 to TRBJ1-5, with D uncertain. The V and J ends lost 8 bases and 0 bases respectively, with 8 bases between them. The CDR3 has 13 residues. The germline gives CDR1 SEHNR, CDR2 FQNEAQ (reference sequence). The CDR3 DNA reads as TGTGCCAGCCAGGCTGGTAGCAATCAGCCCCAGCATTTT. It is translated as CASQAGSNQPQHF.